The entry that follows covers one T cell receptor (beta chain) sequence. The length of the CDR3 is 16 residues. V lost 0 bases and J lost 2, with 13 bases in between. Germline CDR1 and CDR2: LGHNA and YNFKEQ. Only in-frame clones appear in the TCRdb table, and some are missing; sequencing was by immunoSEQ multiplex PCR. This table has 99,000 or so clones, approximately 85% appearing once. This sample is part of a study of blood T cell repertoires in COVID-19. This TCR came from a man over 45 with acute or convalescent COVID-19. Material for sequencing was peripheral blood. V and J are TRBV4-2 and TRBJ1-2; D is ambiguous. This chain's CDR3 is CASSQDMRAGNYGYTF. The CDR3 DNA sequence: TGTGCCAGCAGCCAAGATATGAGGGCCGGGAACTATGGCTACACCTTC.